These 2 T cell receptor beta chains originate from one sample sequenced in a study of shared clonotypes between healthy human individuals. TCRdb's table, derived via immunoSEQ multiplex PCR, lists solely in-frame clones and lacks some. The sample records around 2.1 million clones, 90% to 97% being singletons. The sample consisted of naive CD4+ T cells sorted from blood. As for subset: CD45RA+ positively selected. The receptors were gathered from a man younger than 30 in good health.

V usage is TRBV30 and J usage is TRBJ2-2; D unclear. The CDR3 has 15 amino acids. CDR1 is GTSNPN, CDR2 SVGIG, per germline (reference sequence). V was cut by 0 bases and J by 0 bases, with 8 bases left in between. In nucleotides, the CDR3 is TGTGCCTGGAGTGTTCGGCGTCCGAACACCGGGGAGCTGTTTTTT. It codes for CAWSVRRPNTGELFF. Full variable domain (missing parts from reference TRBV30 and TRBJ2-2): SQTIHQWPATLVQPVGSPLSLECTVEGTSNPNLYWYRQAAGRGLQLLFYSVGIGQISSEVPQNLSASRPQDRQFILSSKKLLLSDSGFYLCAWSVRRPNTGELFFGEGSRLTVL.

V is TRBV19 and J is TRBJ1-5, with D tentatively TRBD1 (5 bases). Germline CDR1 and CDR2: LNHDA and SQIVND (reference sequence). The CDR3 is 18 residues long. Trimming removed 2 bases at V and 2 bases at J, with 19 bases between. In nucleotides, the CDR3 is TGTGCCAGTAGTATACGACCAGGCACGGTACAGGGCAATCAGCCCCAGCATTTT. It specifies CASSIRPGTVQGNQPQHF.